Listed here are 5 T cell receptor beta chains from one sample, sequenced in a study of chemoradiotherapy in HPV16-positive cancers. The repertoire was sequenced with immunoSEQ multiplex PCR; TCRdb's copy has only in-frame clones and lacks some. The sample shows about 6,200 clones, about 83% of them seen only once. Sequencing was performed on tumor tissue, taken from a patient who underwent chemoradiotherapy. These receptors originate from a human donor with HPV-associated anogenital cancer.

This clone occurred once. This chain uses TRBV6-1 with TRBJ2-2; D uncertain. CDR3 size: 15 residues. The germline V and J ends were trimmed by 2 bases and 1 base, with 8 bases remaining between them. Germline V gene data show CDR1 as MNHNS and CDR2 as SASEGT. In nucleotides, the CDR3 is TGTGCCAGCAGTGAACCCGAGATGAACACCGGGGAGCTGTTTTTT. Translating it yields CASSEPEMNTGELFF.

The CDR3 spells CASSPEQYF. The CDR3 DNA reads as TGTGCCAGCAGCCCCGAGCAGTACTTC. This chain joins TRBV11-2 and TRBJ2-7; D is undetermined. Trimming left V 5 bases short and J 6 bases short, with 2 bases between. CDR3 length equals 9 residues. The germline V gene has CDR1 SGHAT and CDR2 FQNNGV. Full variable domain (missing parts from reference TRBV11-2 and TRBJ2-7): EAGVAQSPRYKIIEKRQSVAFWCNPISGHATLYWYQQILGQGPKLLIQFQNNGVVDDSQLPKDRFSAERLKGVDSTLKIQPAKLEDSAVYLCASSPEQYFGPGTRLTVT.

This clone is labeled as large. The chain has TRBV28 and TRBJ2-5; 10 bases fit TRBD2. The V and J ends lost 6 bases and 5 bases, in that order; junction bases with no gene match: 9. The V gene's germline CDR1 is MDHEN and CDR2 SYDVKM. The CDR3 extends over 15 amino acids. The CDR3 loop is CASRASGGGGETQYF. The CDR3 DNA follows: TGTGCCAGCAGGGCTAGCGGGGGCGGCGGGGAGACCCAGTACTTC. The variable domain in full, completed from reference TRBV28 and TRBJ2-5, reads DVKVTQSSRYLVKRTGEKVFLECVQDMDHENMFWYRQDPGLGLRLIYFSYDVKMKEKGDIPEGYSVSREKKERFSLILESASTNQTSMYLCASRASGGGGETQYFGPGTRLLVL.

The chain is built from TRBV10-3 and TRBJ2-7, with TRBD2 matching over 14 bases. The CDR3 sequence is 17 residues long. V shed 2 bases, J shed 3 bases, and the junction held 6 bases outside the gene matches. CDR1 and CDR2 (germline): ENHRY, SYGVKD. The CDR3 DNA is TGTGCCATCAGTGAGCTAAGGACTAGCGGGGGGCACTACGAGCAGTACTTC. This codes for CAISELRTSGGHYEQYF.

The gene calls are TRBV18 and TRBJ2-3; 7 nucleotides agree with TRBD1. The CDR3 sequence is 15 residues long. V trimming: 4 bases; J trimming: 0 bases; junction bases outside the gene matches: 4. Germline CDR1 KGHSH, CDR2 LQKENI. CDR3 bases: TGTGCCAGCTCACTGGACAGGACGAGCACAGATACGCAGTATTTT. It translates to CASSLDRTSTDTQYF.